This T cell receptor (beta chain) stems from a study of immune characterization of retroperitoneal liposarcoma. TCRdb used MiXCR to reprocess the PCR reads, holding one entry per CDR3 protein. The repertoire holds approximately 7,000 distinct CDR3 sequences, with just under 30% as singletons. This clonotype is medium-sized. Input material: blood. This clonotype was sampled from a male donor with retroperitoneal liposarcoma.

The CDR3 nucleotides read TGTGCCACCACAGCGATATACACTGAAGCTTTCTTT. Its protein is CATTAIYTEAFF. The chain uses TRBV6-1 and TRBJ1-1; D call uncertain. Germline CDR1 reads MNHNS; CDR2 reads SASEGT. This CDR3 has 12 amino acids. Trimming stripped 10 bases from V and 3 bases from J, with 12 bases between.